This TCR beta chain comes out of a study of radiation and T cells in renal cell carcinoma. General observations from the study: No pretreatment tumor biopsies were available for baseline clonotypes. In nephrectomy-only tumors, top 100 clonotypes averaged roughly 45%, versus roughly 54% irradiated.

In germline, CDR1 is MNHEY, CDR2 SVGAGI. CDR3 size: 12 residues. V shed 2 bases and J shed 5 bases, with 6 bases lying between them. Profiling relied on immunoSEQ multiplex PCR, and the TCRdb table lists in-frame clones only, not all of them. The sample holds about 13,000 clones, 33% seen once. Treatment reported: 15 Gy SBRT to primary tumor, nephrectomy 4 weeks later. This renal cell carcinoma was of the clear cell type. In this sample, this clone turned up a few times. What it binds is not known. The sequence was obtained from a man aged 60 to 75 with renal cell carcinoma. The V gene is TRBV6-5, the J gene TRBJ1-1; D unclear. This specimen consisted of tumor tissue, obtained from a patient whose treatment included radiotherapy and nephrectomy. The CDR3 bases are TGTGCCAGCAGTTACGAGGGAACTGAAGCTTTCTTT. As protein: CASSYEGTEAFF.